This record concerns one TCR beta chain sequence. These data originate in a study of T cells after yellow fever vaccination. By 5'RACE template switching, TCR cDNA was produced, with a universal primer site and UMIs added in the process. MiXCR, run by TCRdb on the 5' RACE reads, gives a single entry per CDR3 protein. This sample has approximately 150,000 distinct CDR3 sequences; around 9.3% occur once, and the top ten carry about a third. The CDR3 loop spans 16 amino acids. The junction had 7 bases not matched to a gene; V was cut back by 4 bases and J by 2 bases. Germline V gives CDR1 KGHDR, CDR2 SFDVKD.

V is TRBV24-1 and J is TRBJ2-3, with 8 positions matching TRBD1. This clonotype was obtained from a man between 18 and 35 years old who received the YFV17D yellow fever vaccine. The source material was CD8+ T cells sorted from PBMCs, sampled 45 days after the yellow fever booster vaccination. The CDR3 region has the DNA TGTGCCACCAGTGAACCGGACAGGGACGCCACAGATACGCAGTATTTT. It specifies CATSEPDRDATDTQYF.